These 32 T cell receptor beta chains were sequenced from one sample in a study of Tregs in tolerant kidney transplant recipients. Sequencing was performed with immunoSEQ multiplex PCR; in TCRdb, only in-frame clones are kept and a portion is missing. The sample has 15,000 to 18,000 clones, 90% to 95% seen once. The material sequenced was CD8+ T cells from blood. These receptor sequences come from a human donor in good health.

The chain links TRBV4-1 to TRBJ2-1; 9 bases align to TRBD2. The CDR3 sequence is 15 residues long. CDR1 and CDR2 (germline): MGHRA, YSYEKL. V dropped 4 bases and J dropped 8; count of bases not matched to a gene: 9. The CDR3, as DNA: TGCGCCAGCAGCCGAGGGTGGGTAGCGGGAGATGAGCAGTTCTTC. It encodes CASSRGWVAGDEQFF.

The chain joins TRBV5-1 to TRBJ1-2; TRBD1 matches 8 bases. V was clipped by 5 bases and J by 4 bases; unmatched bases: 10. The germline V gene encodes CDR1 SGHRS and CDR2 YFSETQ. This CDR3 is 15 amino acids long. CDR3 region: CASRATGGTFYGYTF. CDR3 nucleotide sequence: TGCGCCAGCAGAGCTACAGGGGGAACTTTCTATGGCTACACCTTC.

CDR3 bases: TGTGCCAGCAGCTTGGGACAGGGGAGAGATACGCAGTATTTT. Its protein is CASSLGQGRDTQYF. The rearrangement joins TRBV5-6 to TRBJ2-3, with 8 bases aligning to TRBD1. The CDR3 sequence is 14 residues long. CDR1 is SGHDT, CDR2 YYEEEE, per germline. With 0 bases clipped from V and 5 bases from J, the junction kept 2 bases outside the gene matches.

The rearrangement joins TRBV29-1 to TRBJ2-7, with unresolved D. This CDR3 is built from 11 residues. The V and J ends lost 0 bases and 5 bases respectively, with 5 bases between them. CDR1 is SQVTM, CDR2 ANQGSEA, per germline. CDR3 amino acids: CSVEDVDEQYF. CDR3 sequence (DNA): TGCAGCGTTGAAGATGTGGACGAGCAGTACTTC.

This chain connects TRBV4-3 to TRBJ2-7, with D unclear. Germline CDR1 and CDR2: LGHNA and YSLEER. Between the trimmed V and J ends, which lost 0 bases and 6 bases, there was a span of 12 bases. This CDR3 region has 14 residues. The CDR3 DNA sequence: TGCGCCAGCAGCCAAGATTCCCTTACGCCCGAGCAGTACTTC. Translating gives CASSQDSLTPEQYF.

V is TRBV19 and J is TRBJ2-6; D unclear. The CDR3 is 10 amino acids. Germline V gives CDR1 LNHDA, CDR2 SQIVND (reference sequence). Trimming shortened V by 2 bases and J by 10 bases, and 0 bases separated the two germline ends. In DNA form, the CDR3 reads TGTGCCAGTAGTATAAACGTCCTGACTTTC. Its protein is CASSINVLTF.

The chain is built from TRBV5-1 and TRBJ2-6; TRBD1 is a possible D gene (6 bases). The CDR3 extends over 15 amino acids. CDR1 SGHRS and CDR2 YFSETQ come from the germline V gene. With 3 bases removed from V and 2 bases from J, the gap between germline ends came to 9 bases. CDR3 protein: CASSYRTAGANVLTF. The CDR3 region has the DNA TGCGCCAGCAGCTATCGGACAGCTGGGGCCAACGTCCTGACTTTC.

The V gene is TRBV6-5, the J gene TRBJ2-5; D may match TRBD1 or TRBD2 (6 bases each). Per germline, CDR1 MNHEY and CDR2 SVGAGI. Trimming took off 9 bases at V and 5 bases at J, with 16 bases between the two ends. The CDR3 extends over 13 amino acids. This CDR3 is CASGGGRRETQYF. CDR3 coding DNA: TGTGCCAGTGGTGGGGGGCGCAGGGAGACCCAGTACTTC.

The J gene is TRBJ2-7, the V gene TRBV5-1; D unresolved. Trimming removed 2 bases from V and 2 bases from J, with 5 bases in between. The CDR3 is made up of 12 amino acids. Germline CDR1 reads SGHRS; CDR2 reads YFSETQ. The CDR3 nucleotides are TGCGCCAGCAGCTTAGGAGCCTACGAGCAGTACTTC. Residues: CASSLGAYEQYF.

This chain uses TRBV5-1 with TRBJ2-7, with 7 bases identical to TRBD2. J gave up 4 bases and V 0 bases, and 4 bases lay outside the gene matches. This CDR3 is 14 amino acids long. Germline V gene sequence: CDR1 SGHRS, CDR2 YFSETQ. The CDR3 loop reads CASSLAAGVYEQYF. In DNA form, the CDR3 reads TGCGCCAGCAGCTTGGCCGCGGGGGTGTACGAGCAGTACTTC.

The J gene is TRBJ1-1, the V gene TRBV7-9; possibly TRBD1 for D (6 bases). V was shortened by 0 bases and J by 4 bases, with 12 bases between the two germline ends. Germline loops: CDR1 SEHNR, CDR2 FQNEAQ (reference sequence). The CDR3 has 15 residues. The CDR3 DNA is TGTGCCAGCAGCTTAGCCCCGGGGGCGGGCACTGAAGCTTTCTTT. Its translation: CASSLAPGAGTEAFF.

The CDR3 nucleotides read TGTGCCAGCACTCAATTTTGGGACACTGAAGCTTTCTTT. Residues: CASTQFWDTEAFF. The chain has TRBV6-6 and TRBJ1-1; D gene unclear. The CDR3 is made up of 13 amino acids. The germline gives CDR1 MNHNY, CDR2 SVGAGI (reference sequence). V lost 7 bases and J lost 3, with 12 bases in between.

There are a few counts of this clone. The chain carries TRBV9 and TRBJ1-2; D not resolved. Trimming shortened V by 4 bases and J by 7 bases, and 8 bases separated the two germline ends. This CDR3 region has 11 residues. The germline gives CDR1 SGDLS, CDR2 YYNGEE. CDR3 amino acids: CASSLGSGYTF. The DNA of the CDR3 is TGTGCCAGCAGCTTGGGCTCTGGCTACACCTTC.

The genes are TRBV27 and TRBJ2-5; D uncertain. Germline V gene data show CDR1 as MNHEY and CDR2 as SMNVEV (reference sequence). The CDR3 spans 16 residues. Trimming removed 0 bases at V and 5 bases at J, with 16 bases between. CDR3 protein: CASSLSRATPRETQYF. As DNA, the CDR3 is TGTGCCAGCAGTTTATCCCGGGCCACCCCACGGGAGACCCAGTACTTC.

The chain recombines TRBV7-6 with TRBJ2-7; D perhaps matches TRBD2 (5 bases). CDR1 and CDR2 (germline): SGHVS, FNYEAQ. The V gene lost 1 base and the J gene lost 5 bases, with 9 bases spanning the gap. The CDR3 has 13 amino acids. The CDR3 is CASSLGSGDEQYF. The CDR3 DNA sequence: TGTGCCAGCAGCTTAGGTTCCGGGGACGAGCAGTACTTC.

Here the CDR3 DNA reads TGTGCCAGTAGTATCCGGTTCCGGGACAGGGGGCCCCATCTTAATTCACCCCTCCACTTT. As protein: CASSIRFRDRGPHLNSPLHF. V gene TRBV19 combines with J gene TRBJ1-6, with TRBD1 matching 12 bases. The CDR3 spans 20 residues. The junction had 15 bases not matched to a gene; V was cut back by 3 bases and J by 6 bases. Germline CDR1 reads LNHDA; CDR2 reads SQIVND (reference sequence).

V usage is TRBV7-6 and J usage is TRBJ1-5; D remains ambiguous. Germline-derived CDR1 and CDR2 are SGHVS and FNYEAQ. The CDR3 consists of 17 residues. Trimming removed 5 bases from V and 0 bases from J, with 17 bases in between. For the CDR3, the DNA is TGTGCCAGCAGCCCCTCCCTCGGTGCACCTAGCAATCAGCCCCAGCATTTT. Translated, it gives CASSPSLGAPSNQPQHF.

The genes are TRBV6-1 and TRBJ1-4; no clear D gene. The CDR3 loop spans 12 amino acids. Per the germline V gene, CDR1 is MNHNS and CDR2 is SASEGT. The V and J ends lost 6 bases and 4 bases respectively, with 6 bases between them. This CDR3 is CASREGNEKLFF. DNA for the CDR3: TGTGCCAGCAGAGAGGGTAATGAAAAACTGTTTTTT.

Written as DNA, the CDR3 is TGCGCCAGCAGCTTTTCAGGGCACGAGCAGTACTTC. The encoded protein is CASSFSGHEQYF. V and J are TRBV5-1 and TRBJ2-7, with D possibly being TRBD1 (5 bases). Germline lookup yields CDR1 SGHRS and CDR2 YFSETQ. The CDR3 is 12 residues long. Trimming removed 2 bases at V and 5 bases at J, with 8 bases between.

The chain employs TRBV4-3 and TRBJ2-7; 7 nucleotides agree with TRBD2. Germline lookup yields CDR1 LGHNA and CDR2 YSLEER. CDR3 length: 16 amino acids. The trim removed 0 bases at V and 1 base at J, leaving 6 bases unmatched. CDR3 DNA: TGCGCCAGCAGCCAAGAACCTGGGGGGGAGTCCTACGAGCAGTACTTC. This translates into CASSQEPGGESYEQYF.

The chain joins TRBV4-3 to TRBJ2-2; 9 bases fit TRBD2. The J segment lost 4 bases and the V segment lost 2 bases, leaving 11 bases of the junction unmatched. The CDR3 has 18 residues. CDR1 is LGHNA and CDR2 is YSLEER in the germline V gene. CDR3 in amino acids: CASSQHSWTSDSTGELFF. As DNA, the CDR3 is TGCGCCAGCAGCCAACATTCGTGGACTAGCGATAGCACCGGGGAGCTGTTTTTT.

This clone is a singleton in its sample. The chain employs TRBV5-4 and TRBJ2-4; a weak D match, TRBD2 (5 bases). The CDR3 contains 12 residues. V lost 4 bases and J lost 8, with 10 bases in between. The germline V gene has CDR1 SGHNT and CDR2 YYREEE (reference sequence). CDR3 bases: TGTGCCAGCAGCACCCTCGGGGACATTCAGTACTTC. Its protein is CASSTLGDIQYF.

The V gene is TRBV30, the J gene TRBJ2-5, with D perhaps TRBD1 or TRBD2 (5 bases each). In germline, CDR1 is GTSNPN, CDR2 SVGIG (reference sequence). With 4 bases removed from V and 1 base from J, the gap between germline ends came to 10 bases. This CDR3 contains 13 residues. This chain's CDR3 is CAWNDGAQETQYF. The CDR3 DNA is TGTGCCTGGAATGACGGGGCCCAAGAGACCCAGTACTTC.

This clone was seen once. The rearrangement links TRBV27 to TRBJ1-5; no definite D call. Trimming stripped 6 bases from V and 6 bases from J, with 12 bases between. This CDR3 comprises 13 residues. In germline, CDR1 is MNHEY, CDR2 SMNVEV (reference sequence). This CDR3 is CASSAWGGQPQHF. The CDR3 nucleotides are TGTGCCAGCAGCGCCTGGGGTGGTCAGCCCCAGCATTTT.

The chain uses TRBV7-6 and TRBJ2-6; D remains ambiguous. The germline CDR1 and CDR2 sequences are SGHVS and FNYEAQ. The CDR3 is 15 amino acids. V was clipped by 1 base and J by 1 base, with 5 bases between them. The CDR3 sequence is CASSLGASGANVLTF. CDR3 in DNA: TGTGCCAGCAGCTTAGGGGCATCTGGGGCCAACGTCCTGACTTTC.

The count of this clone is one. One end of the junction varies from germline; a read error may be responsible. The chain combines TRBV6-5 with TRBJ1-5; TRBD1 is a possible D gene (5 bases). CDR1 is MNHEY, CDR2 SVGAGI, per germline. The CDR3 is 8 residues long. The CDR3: CASSPGGF. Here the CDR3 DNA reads TGTGCCAGCAGCCCCGGGGGTTTT.

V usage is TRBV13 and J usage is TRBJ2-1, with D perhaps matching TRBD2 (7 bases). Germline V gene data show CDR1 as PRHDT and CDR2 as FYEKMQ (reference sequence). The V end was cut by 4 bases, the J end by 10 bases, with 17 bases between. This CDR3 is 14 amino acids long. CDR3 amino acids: CASSSIPGGREQFF. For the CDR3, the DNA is TGTGCCAGCAGCTCCATCCCCGGGGGGCGGGAGCAGTTCTTC.

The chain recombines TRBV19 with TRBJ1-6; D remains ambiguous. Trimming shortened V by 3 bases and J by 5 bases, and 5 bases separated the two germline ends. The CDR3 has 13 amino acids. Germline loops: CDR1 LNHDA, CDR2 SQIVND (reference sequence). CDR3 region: CASSILDNSPLHF. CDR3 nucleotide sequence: TGTGCCAGTAGTATTTTGGATAATTCACCCCTCCACTTT.

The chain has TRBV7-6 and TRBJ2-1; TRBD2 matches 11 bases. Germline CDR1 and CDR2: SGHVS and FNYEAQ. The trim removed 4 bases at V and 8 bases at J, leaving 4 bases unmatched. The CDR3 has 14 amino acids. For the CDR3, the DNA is TGTGCCAGCAGCTATCTAGCGGGAGGCTATGAGCAGTTCTTC. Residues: CASSYLAGGYEQFF.

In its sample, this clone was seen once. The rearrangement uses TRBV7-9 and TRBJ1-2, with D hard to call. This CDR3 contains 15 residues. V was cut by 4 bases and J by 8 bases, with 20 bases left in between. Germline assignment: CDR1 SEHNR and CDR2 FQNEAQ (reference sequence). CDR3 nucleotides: TGTGCCAGCAGCTACTACCGGGTCCTGCGGCGGGGCTACACCTTC. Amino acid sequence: CASSYYRVLRRGYTF.

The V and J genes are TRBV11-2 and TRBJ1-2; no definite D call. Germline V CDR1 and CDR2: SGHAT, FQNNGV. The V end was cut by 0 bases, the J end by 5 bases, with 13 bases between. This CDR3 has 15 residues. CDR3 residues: CASSLEPRVEYGYTF. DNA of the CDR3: TGTGCCAGCAGCTTAGAGCCCCGGGTAGAGTATGGCTACACCTTC.

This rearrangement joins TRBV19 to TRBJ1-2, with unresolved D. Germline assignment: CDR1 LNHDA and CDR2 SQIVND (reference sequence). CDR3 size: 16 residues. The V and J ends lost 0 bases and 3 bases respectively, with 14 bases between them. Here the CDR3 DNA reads TGTGCCAGTAGTATAGATCGAGACTCGTGGGACTATGGCTACACCTTC. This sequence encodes CASSIDRDSWDYGYTF.